A selection of T cell receptor beta chains follows, all from one sample in a study of cytomegalovirus exposure and HLA in healthy donors. Assay used: immunoSEQ multiplex PCR; TCRdb lists only in-frame clones, some missing. The sample consists of 150,000 to 200,000 clones, around 80% of them appearing once. The sample taken for sequencing was PBMCs. Receptor source: a woman aged 40 to 50 in good health and CMV-seronegative. CDR3s include the opening cysteine and the closing phenylalanine or tryptophan. The size entry is marked missing in some rows and otherwise reads once, few, many or a size class.

>.|TRBJ1-3|TRBV2
CASSGQGNTIYF
>.|TRBJ2-5|TRBV11-3
CASSFWGVNQETQYF
>.|TRBJ1-2|TRBV5-4
CASSLLQGNYTF
>.|TRBJ1-6|TRBV5-1
CASSFYTGGNSPLHF
>.|TRBJ1-3|TRBV7-9
CSSALMGGPDTIYF
>.|TRBJ2-1|TRBV5-1
CVSSMWTGGNEQFF
>.|TRBJ2-7|TRBV27
CASKRSGTYEQYF
>.|TRBJ2-1|TRBV6-4
CASSDTTSGSEQFF
>.|TRBJ1-1|TRBV6-1
CASRLQGYTEAFF
>few|TRBJ2-7|TRBV2
CASSFPYEQYF
>.|TRBJ1-1|TRBV6-6
CASSPTRGHTEAFF
>.|TRBJ2-5|TRBV28
CASSFVLETQYF
>.|TRBJ2-5|TRBV11-3
CASSLDPDRGETQYF
>.|TRBJ1-1|TRBV10-1
CASSDSLGAGTEAFF
>.|TRBJ2-1|TRBV28
CASSPLENGVNEQFF
>.|TRBJ2-7|TRBV19
CASSIQGAGGPLNEQYF
>.|TRBJ2-3|TRBV25-1
CASSEDSGGARDTQYF
>.|TRBJ2-7|TRBV29-1
CSVGPSGHSYEQYF
>.|TRBJ2-3|TRBV11-3
CASSYGGVPTYTQYF